This TCR beta chain derives from a study of CD8+CD57+ T cells in acquired aplastic anemia. Whole-study context: Quantities of DNA derived from sorted CD4+ and CD8+ cells averaged about 3.2 ug.

Germline V gives CDR1 MNHNS, CDR2 SASEGT. Trimming shortened V by 6 bases and J by 4 bases, and 8 bases separated the two germline ends. The CDR3 length is 12 residues. Those patients picked for sequencing had displayed CD8+CD57+ cell expansion on flow cytometry. This clonotype was seen ten or more times. TCR beta VDJ and CDR3 profiling used genomic DNA as template. TCRdb independently ran MiXCR on the reads; one entry per CDR3 protein. This sample yields 150,000 or so distinct CDR3 sequences, of which more than 45% are seen a single time; about 1% belongs to the top ten. The rearrangement joins TRBV6-1 to TRBJ2-3; D gene ambiguous. The source is a human donor with aplastic anemia. The source material was sorted CD4+, CD8+, or CD8+CD57+ T cells (not recorded which) from PBMCs. The CDR3 spells CASRDPPDTQYF. The CDR3 DNA follows: TGTGCCAGCAGGGACCCCCCAGATACGCAGTATTTT.